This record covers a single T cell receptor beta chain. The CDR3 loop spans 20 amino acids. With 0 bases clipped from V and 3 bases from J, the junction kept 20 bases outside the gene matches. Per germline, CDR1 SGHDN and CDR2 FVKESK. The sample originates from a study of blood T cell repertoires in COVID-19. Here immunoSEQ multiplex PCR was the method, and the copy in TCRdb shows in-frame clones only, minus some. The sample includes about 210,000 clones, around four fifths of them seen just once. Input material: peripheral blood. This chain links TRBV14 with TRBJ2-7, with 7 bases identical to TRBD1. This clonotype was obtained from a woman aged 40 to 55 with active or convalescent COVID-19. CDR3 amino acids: CASSQDNFGTAQKEDYEQYF. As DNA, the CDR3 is TGTGCCAGCAGCCAAGATAATTTCGGGACAGCACAAAAGGAGGACTACGAGCAGTACTTC.